The clone carrying this T cell receptor beta chain came up many times. Its antigen is unidentified. The data were obtained in a study of T cells after yellow fever vaccination. Template-switching 5'RACE yielded the TCR cDNA; a universal primer site and UMIs were added in the process. TCRdb recomputed calls from the 5' RACE reads with MiXCR, one row per CDR3 protein. The sample has about 340,000 distinct CDR3 sequences, roughly an eighth seen once. The CDR3 consists of 16 residues. Trimming stripped 0 bases from V and 8 bases from J, with 17 bases between. Germline V lookup: CDR1 LGHNA, CDR2 YSLEER. Overall study findings and caveats: Abundant clonotypes from the bulk population could get into FACS-sorted repertoires as contaminants. The booster saw the reappearance of most primary-vaccination clones (nearly 98% CD4, 70% to 90% CD8). Few clonotypes appeared in both CD4 and CD8 compartments.

The rearrangement uses TRBV4-3 and TRBJ2-1; no reliable D call. The sequence was obtained from a man in his late teens or twenties who received the YFV17D yellow fever vaccine. This specimen consisted of CD4+ T cells sorted from PBMCs, obtained 15 days after the yellow fever booster vaccination. The CDR3 bases are TGCGCCAGCAGCCAAGATTTTAGGGCCCGTGAGGATGAGCAGTTCTTC. Translation: CASSQDFRAREDEQFF.